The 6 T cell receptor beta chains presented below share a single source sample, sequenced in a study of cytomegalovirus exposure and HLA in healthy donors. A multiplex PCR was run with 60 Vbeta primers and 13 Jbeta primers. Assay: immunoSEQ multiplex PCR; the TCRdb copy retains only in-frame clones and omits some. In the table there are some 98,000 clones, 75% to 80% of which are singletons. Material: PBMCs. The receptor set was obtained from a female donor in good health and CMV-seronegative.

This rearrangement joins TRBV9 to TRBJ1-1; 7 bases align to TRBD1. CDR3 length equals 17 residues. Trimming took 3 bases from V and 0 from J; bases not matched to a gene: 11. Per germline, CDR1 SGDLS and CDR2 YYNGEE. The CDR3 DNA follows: TGTGCCAGCAGCGCGCAGGGGGGCAGGTACATGAACACTGAAGCTTTCTTT. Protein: CASSAQGGRYMNTEAFF.

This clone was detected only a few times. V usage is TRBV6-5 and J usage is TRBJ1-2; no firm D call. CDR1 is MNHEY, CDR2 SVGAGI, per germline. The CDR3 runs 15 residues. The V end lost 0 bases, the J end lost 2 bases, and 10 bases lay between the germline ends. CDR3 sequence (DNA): TGTGCCAGCAGTTACTCTCGGGTTAGGAACTATGGCTACACCTTC. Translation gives CASSYSRVRNYGYTF.

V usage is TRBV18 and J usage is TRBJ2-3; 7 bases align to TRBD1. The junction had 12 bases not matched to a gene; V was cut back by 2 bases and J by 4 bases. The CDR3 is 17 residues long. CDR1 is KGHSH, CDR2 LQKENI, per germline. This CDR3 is CASSPSMGQFAADTQYF. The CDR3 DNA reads TGTGCCAGCTCACCAAGTATGGGACAGTTCGCAGCAGATACGCAGTATTTT.

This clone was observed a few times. As DNA, the CDR3 is TGCGCCAGCAGCTTGGTGGGCCAGGGTATCGATGAGCAGTTCTTC. It yields the protein CASSLVGQGIDEQFF. V is TRBV5-1 and J is TRBJ2-1; the D gene is possibly TRBD1 (5 bases). Per germline, CDR1 SGHRS and CDR2 YFSETQ. The CDR3 length is 15 residues. The germline V and J ends were trimmed by 0 bases and 8 bases, with 15 bases remaining between them.

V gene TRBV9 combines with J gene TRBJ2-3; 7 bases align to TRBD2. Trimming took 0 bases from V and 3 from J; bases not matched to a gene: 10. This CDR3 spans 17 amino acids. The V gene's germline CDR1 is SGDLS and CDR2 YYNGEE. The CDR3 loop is CASSVGGGGGRTDTQYF. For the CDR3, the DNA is TGTGCCAGCAGCGTAGGGGGCGGGGGAGGTAGGACAGATACGCAGTATTTT.

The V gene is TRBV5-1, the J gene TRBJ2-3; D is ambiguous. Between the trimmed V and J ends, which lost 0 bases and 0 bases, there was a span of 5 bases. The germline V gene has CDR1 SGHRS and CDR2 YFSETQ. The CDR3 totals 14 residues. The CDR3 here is CASSLVQSTDTQYF. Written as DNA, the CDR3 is TGCGCCAGCAGCTTGGTCCAGAGCACAGATACGCAGTATTTT.